These 6 T cell receptor beta chains were all obtained from the same sample, sequenced in a study of early T cells in non-severe SARS-CoV-2 infection (dated by TCRdb to the early 2020s). Libraries were constructed by 5' RACE. The sequencer was a NextSeq 500. The public reads were run again by TCRdb, first through fastp at Q25 and then through MiXCR, and only productive beta chains were kept. Each entry merges the rows of one CDR3 protein and shows their most common DNA and genes. In this sample the table shows 87,000 or so distinct CDR3 sequences, about 12% of which occur a single time. The ten largest make up 5% to 8% of the sample. The sequencing sample was made of whole blood. The source is an adult who was a healthcare worker with PCR-confirmed SARS-CoV-2 infection or an uninfected control (not recorded which).

The table lists this clonotype with many counts. The chain recombines TRBV21-1 with TRBJ2-4; the listed D gene, TRBD1, was not tested against the DNA. TRBV21-1 is listed as a pseudogene. CDR3 length: 11 residues. The chain's CDR3 is CAGWPGNIQYF. CDR3 coding DNA: TGTGCCGGTTGGCCGGGAAACATTCAGTACTTC.

A few counts support this clonotype. One end of the junction is discordant with germline, which a read error may explain. This sequence joins TRBV6-1 and TRBJ2-7, with 7 bases identical to TRBD1. Per the germline V gene, CDR1 is MNHNS and CDR2 is SASEGT. This CDR3 spans 16 amino acids. The CDR3 reads CASSEGTALIPYEQYF. CDR3 bases: TGTGCCAGCAGCGAAGGGACAGCCCTAATACCCTACGAGCAGTACTTC.

This clonotype has a count of ten or more. The V call is TRBV7-9, the J call TRBJ2-7; TRBD1 matches 9 bases. CDR1 and CDR2 from the germline V gene are SEHNR and FQNEAQ (reference sequence). The CDR3 runs to 14 residues. J was trimmed by 6 bases and V by 5 bases; bases with no gene match: 8. The CDR3 sequence: CASSAPRTGAEQYF. Written as DNA, the CDR3 is TGTGCCAGCAGCGCCCCCCGGACAGGGGCCGAGCAGTACTTC. Full variable domain (outside the CDR3, taken from reference TRBV7-9 and TRBJ2-7): DTGVSQNPRHKITKRGQNVTFRCDPISEHNRLYWYRQTLGQGPEFLTYFQNEAQLEKSRLLSDRFSAERPKGSFSTLEIQRTEQGDSAMYLCASSAPRTGAEQYFGPGTRLTVT.

There are many counts of this clonotype. This chain joins TRBV7-2 and TRBJ1-3, with 7 positions matching TRBD1. Looked up from germline, CDR1 is SGHTA and CDR2 is FQGNSA. The CDR3 is made up of 17 amino acids. Trimming at V came to 2 bases and at J to 6 bases, leaving 13 bases not matched to a gene. The DNA for the CDR3 is TGTGCCAGCAGCTTAAGGCCCCCAGGGGGGACTGAAAACACCATATATTTT. This sequence encodes CASSLRPPGGTENTIYF.

This clonotype has at least ten counts. The chain uses TRBV14 and TRBJ2-7; D is undetermined. Trimming stripped 4 bases from V and 0 bases from J, with 10 bases between. The germline V gene encodes CDR1 SGHDN and CDR2 FVKESK. This CDR3 is 14 amino acids long. The CDR3 reads CASSRDSHSYEQYF. CDR3 bases: TGTGCCAGCAGCCGAGACTCGCACTCCTACGAGCAGTACTTC.

The chain recombines TRBV3-1 with TRBJ1-2; no reliable D call. V gave up 0 bases and J gave up 8 bases, with 13 bases separating them. This CDR3 is 14 amino acids long. CDR1 is LGHDT and CDR2 is YNNKEL in the germline V gene (reference sequence). In DNA form, the CDR3 reads TGTGCCAGCAGCCAAGATGCGGTATCTAAGGGCTACACCTTC. It translates to CASSQDAVSKGYTF.